This T cell receptor beta chain was sequenced during a study of T cell responses to AZD1222 COVID-19 vaccine. Data came from immunoSEQ multiplex PCR; TCRdb stores just in-frame clones and leaves some out. The sample gives around 270,000 clones, almost 95% of which show up once; 0.5% to 0.7% is in the top ten. The CDR3 is made up of 16 amino acids. CDR1 is MNHEY, CDR2 SMNVEV, per germline (reference sequence). V was shortened by 4 bases and J by 9 bases, with 22 bases between the two germline ends. Sample: peripheral blood, taken 28 days after the second AZD1222 dose. The chain links TRBV27 to TRBJ2-1, with TRBD2 as a possible D gene (5 bases). This TCR was sampled from an adult who received the AZD1222 COVID-19 vaccine. The CDR3 loop is CASSSLDFGSRGEQFF. CDR3 nucleotide sequence: TGTGCCAGCAGTTCACTGGACTTTGGGTCCCGGGGTGAGCAGTTCTTC.